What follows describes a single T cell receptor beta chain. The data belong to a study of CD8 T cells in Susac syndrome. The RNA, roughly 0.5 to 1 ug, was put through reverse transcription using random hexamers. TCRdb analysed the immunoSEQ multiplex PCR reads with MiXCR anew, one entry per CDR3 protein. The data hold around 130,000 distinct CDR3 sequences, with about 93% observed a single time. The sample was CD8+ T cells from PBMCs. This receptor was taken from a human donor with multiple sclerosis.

CDR3 protein: CASVEGDTEAFF. In nucleotides, the CDR3 is TGTGCCTCGGTGGAAGGGGACACTGAAGCTTTCTTT. The chain combines TRBV30 with TRBJ1-1; D may be TRBD1 (5 bases). The germline gives CDR1 GTSNPN, CDR2 SVGIG (reference sequence). V shed 7 bases and J shed 3 bases, with 12 bases lying between them. CDR3 length: 12 amino acids.